A selection of T cell receptor beta chains follows, all from one sample in a study of CD8+ T cells in alopecia areata. Profiled with immunoSEQ multiplex PCR; TCRdb holds only in-frame clones, not every one. The repertoire includes about 200,000 clones, roughly three fifths of them detected once, and nearly 5% sits in the top ten. Sample: CD8+ T cells sorted from blood. The origin of the receptors is a human donor in good health. Both conserved end residues are part of each CDR3.

v_gene: TRBV23-1
j_gene: TRBJ2-2
CDR3aa: CASSPGVMGRTGELFF

v_gene: TRBV15
j_gene: TRBJ1-6
CDR3aa: CATSRDPGAVSPLHF

v_gene: TRBV5-4
j_gene: TRBJ2-5
CDR3aa: CASSLEERETQYF

v_gene: TRBV9
j_gene: TRBJ1-2
CDR3aa: CASSVGQGTNYGYTF

v_gene: TRBV29-1
j_gene: TRBJ1-2
CDR3aa: CSVGVSLSTF

v_gene: TRBV9
j_gene: TRBJ1-3
CDR3aa: CASSETGWVDTIYF

v_gene: TRBV14
j_gene: TRBJ1-2
CDR3aa: CASSQVGGYTF

v_gene: TRBV4-1
j_gene: TRBJ2-7
CDR3aa: CASSLQTGQTYEQYF

v_gene: TRBV11-2
j_gene: TRBJ1-5
CDR3aa: CASSAPPAGDQPQHF

v_gene: TRBV4-1
j_gene: TRBJ2-1
CDR3aa: CASSRAVRGGNEQFF

v_gene: TRBV6-5
j_gene: TRBJ2-5
CDR3aa: CASSYGGPQETQYF

v_gene: TRBV4-1
j_gene: TRBJ2-1
CDR3aa: CASSHATGEQFF

v_gene: TRBV6-5
j_gene: TRBJ1-1
CDR3aa: CASSYRPPGVTEAFF

v_gene: TRBV4-1
j_gene: TRBJ1-2
CDR3aa: CASSGRGDGYGYTF

v_gene: TRBV18
j_gene: TRBJ1-1
CDR3aa: CASSPGRAEAFF

v_gene: TRBV7-9
j_gene: TRBJ1-1
CDR3aa: CASGQAINTEAFF

v_gene: TRBV30
j_gene: NA
CDR3aa: CAWSVGAYEQYF

v_gene: TRBV5-6
j_gene: TRBJ1-6
CDR3aa: CASSFGNSPLHF

v_gene: TRBV5-6
j_gene: TRBJ2-1
CDR3aa: CASSTRQGSRNEQFF

v_gene: TRBV30
j_gene: TRBJ2-3
CDR3aa: CAWIYRDSPGDTQYF

v_gene: TRBV5-1
j_gene: TRBJ2-7
CDR3aa: CASSLGAYEQYF

v_gene: TRBV12-5
j_gene: TRBJ2-1
CDR3aa: CASGFEGEYNEQFF

v_gene: TRBV6-6
j_gene: TRBJ1-5
CDR3aa: CASSPTVYSNQPQHF

v_gene: TRBV4-1
j_gene: TRBJ2-3
CDR3aa: CASSQDLQDRGYTQYF

v_gene: TRBV7-6
j_gene: TRBJ2-1
CDR3aa: CASSLGGTGTEQFF

v_gene: TRBV29-1
j_gene: TRBJ2-3
CDR3aa: CSVEGLAEARTDTQYF

v_gene: TRBV29-1
j_gene: TRBJ2-2
CDR3aa: CSVEQGTGELFF

v_gene: TRBV4-1
j_gene: TRBJ1-2
CDR3aa: CASSPGTGGAGGYTF

v_gene: TRBV6-5
j_gene: TRBJ1-1
CDR3aa: CASSWGEVVTEAFF

v_gene: TRBV27
j_gene: TRBJ2-7
CDR3aa: CASSPGSSYEQYF

v_gene: TRBV2
j_gene: TRBJ1-1
CDR3aa: CASSLTGLNTEAFF

v_gene: TRBV29-1
j_gene: TRBJ2-7
CDR3aa: CSVEDRQADYKQYF

v_gene: TRBV29-1
j_gene: TRBJ1-1
CDR3aa: CSVSPGTGNTEAFF

v_gene: TRBV5-6
j_gene: TRBJ2-5
CDR3aa: CASSFVTAQETQYF

v_gene: TRBV2
j_gene: TRBJ2-1
CDR3aa: CASRLNSGGWNEQFF

v_gene: TRBV29-1
j_gene: TRBJ1-2
CDR3aa: CSVDEGRTKQGYTF

v_gene: TRBV11-2
j_gene: TRBJ2-3
CDR3aa: CASKRWDTQYF

v_gene: TRBV29-1
j_gene: TRBJ1-2
CDR3aa: CSVEDRGTGYTF

v_gene: TRBV10-3
j_gene: TRBJ2-1
CDR3aa: CAISESRDNEQFF

v_gene: TRBV6-6
j_gene: TRBJ2-7
CDR3aa: CASSYSAGAEQYF

v_gene: TRBV7-8
j_gene: TRBJ2-1
CDR3aa: CASSLVGRDEQFF

v_gene: TRBV2
j_gene: TRBJ1-1
CDR3aa: CASNPSGASGDTEAFF